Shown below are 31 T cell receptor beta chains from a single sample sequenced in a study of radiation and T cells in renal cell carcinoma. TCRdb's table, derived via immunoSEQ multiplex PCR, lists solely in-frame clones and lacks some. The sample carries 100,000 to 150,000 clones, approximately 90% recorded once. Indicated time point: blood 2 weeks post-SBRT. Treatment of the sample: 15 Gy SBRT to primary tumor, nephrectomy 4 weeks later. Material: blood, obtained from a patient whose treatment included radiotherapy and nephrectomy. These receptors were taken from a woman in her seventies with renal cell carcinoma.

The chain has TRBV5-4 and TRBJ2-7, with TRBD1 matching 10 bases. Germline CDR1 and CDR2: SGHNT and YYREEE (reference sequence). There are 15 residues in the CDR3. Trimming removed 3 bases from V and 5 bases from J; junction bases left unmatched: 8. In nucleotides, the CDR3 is TGTGCCAGCAGCTCCCGGGACAGGGGTACGGACGAGCAGTACTTC. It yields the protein CASSSRDRGTDEQYF.

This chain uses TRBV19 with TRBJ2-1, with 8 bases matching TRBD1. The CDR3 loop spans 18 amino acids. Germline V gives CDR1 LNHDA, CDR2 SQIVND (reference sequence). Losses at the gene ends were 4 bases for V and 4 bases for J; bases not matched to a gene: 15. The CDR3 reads CASSNYGTGRALYNEQFF. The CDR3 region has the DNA TGTGCCAGTAGTAACTACGGGACAGGTCGAGCCCTTTACAATGAGCAGTTCTTC.

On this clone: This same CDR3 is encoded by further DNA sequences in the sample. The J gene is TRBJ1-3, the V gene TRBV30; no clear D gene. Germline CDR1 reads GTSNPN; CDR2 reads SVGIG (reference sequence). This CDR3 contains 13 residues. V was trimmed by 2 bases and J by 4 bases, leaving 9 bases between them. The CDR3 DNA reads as TGTGCCTGGAGTCGTGTAGGAGGAAACACCATATATTTT. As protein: CAWSRVGGNTIYF. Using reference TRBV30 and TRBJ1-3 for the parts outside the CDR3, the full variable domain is SQTIHQWPATLVQPVGSPLSLECTVEGTSNPNLYWYRQAAGRGLQLLFYSVGIGQISSEVPQNLSASRPQDRQFILSSKKLLLSDSGFYLCAWSRVGGNTIYFGEGSWLTVV.

CDR3 sequence: CAWSQGGNTIYF. In DNA form, the CDR3 reads TGTGCCTGGAGTCAAGGCGGGAACACCATATATTTT. The chain combines TRBV30 with TRBJ1-3; no clear D gene. Germline loops: CDR1 GTSNPN, CDR2 SVGIG (reference sequence). This CDR3 spans 12 amino acids. The V end was cut by 2 bases, the J end by 7 bases, with 9 bases between.

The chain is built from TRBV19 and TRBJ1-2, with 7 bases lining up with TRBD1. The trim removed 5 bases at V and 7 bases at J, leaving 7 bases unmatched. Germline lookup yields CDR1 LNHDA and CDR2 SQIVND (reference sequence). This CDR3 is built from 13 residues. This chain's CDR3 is CASSSRGQVGYTF. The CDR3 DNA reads TGTGCCAGTAGTTCCCGAGGACAGGTTGGCTACACCTTC. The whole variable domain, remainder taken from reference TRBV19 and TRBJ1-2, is DGGITQSPKYLFRKEGQNVTLSCEQNLNHDAMYWYRQDPGQGLRLIYYSQIVNDFQKGDIAEGYSVSREKKESFPLTVTSAQKNPTAFYLCASSSRGQVGYTFGSGTRLTVV.

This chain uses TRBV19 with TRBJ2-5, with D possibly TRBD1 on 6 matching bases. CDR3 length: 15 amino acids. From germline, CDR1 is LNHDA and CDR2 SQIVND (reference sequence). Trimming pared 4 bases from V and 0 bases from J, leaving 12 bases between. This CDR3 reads CASSRGRGNQETQYF. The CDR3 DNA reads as TGTGCCAGTAGTAGGGGCAGGGGTAACCAAGAGACCCAGTACTTC.

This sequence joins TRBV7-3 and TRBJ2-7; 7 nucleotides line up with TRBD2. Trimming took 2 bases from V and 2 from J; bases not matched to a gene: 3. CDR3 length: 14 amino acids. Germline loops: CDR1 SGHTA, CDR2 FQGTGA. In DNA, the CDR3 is TGTGCCAGCAGCTTAGGGGCGGGGGCCTACGAGCAGTACTTC. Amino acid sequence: CASSLGAGAYEQYF.

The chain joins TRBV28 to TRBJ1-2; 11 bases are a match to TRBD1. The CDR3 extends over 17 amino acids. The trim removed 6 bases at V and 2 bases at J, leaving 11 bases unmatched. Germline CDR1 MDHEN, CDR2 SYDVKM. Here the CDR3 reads CASRGTGGSKLNYGYTF. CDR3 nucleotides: TGTGCCAGCAGGGGGACAGGGGGTTCGAAGTTGAACTATGGCTACACCTTC.

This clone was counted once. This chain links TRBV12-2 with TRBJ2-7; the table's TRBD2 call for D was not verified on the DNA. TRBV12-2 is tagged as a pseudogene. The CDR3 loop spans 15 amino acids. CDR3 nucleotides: TGTGCAAGTCGCTCACGGGGGGCAAGCGGGGACGAGCAGTACTTC. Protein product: CASRSRGASGDEQYF.

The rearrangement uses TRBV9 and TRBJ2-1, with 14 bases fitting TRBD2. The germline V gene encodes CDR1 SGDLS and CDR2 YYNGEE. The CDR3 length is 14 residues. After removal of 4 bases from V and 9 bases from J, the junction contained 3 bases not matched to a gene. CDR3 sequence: CASSPTSGGAEQFF. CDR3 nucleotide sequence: TGTGCCAGCAGCCCGACTAGCGGGGGGGCTGAGCAGTTCTTC.

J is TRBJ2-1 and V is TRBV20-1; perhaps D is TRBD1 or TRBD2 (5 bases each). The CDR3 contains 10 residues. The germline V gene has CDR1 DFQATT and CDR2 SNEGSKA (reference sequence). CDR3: CRTPEGEQFF. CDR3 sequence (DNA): TGCAGGACGCCTGAGGGGGAGCAGTTCTTC.

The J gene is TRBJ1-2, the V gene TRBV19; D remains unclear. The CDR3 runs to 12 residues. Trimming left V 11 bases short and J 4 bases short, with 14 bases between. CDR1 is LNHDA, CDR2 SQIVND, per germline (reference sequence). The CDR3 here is CAVSTAPYGYTF. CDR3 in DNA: TGTGCCGTCTCAACAGCCCCCTATGGCTACACCTTC.

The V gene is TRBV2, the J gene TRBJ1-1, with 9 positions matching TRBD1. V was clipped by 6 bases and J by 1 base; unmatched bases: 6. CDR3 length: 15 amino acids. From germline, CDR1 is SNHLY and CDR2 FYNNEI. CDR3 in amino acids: CASRGDRAGNTEAFF. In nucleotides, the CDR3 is TGTGCCAGCAGAGGGGACAGGGCAGGGAACACTGAAGCTTTCTTT.

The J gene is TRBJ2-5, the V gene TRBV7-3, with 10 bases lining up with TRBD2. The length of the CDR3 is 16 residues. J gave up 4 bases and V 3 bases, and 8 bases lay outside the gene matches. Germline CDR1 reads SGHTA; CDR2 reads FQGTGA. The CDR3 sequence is CASSFGAGGLGETQYF. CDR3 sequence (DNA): TGTGCCAGCAGCTTCGGAGCGGGGGGGCTAGGAGAGACCCAGTACTTC.

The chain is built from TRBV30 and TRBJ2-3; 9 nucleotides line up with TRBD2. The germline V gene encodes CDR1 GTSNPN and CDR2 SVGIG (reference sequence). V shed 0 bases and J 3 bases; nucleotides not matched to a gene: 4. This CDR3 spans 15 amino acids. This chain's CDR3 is CAWSVGTSLTDTQYF. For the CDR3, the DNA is TGTGCCTGGAGTGTAGGGACTAGCCTAACAGATACGCAGTATTTT.

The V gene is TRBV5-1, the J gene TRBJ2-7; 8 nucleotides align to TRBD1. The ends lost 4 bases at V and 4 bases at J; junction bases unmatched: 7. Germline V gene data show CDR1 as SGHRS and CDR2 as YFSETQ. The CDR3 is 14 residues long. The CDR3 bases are TGCGCCAGCAGCCCGACAGGGGACGGGTACGAGCAGTACTTC. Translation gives CASSPTGDGYEQYF. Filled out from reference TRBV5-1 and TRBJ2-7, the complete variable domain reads KAGVTQTPRYLIKTRGQQVTLSCSPISGHRSVSWYQQTPGQGLQFLFEYFSETQRNKGNFPGRFSGRQFSNSRSEMNVSTLELGDSALYLCASSPTGDGYEQYFGPGTRLTVT.

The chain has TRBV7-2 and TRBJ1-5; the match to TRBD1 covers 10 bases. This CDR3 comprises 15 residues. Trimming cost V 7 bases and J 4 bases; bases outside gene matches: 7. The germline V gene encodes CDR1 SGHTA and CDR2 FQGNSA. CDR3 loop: CASTLGQGPNQPQHF. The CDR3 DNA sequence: TGTGCCAGCACCCTGGGACAGGGGCCAAATCAGCCCCAGCATTTT.

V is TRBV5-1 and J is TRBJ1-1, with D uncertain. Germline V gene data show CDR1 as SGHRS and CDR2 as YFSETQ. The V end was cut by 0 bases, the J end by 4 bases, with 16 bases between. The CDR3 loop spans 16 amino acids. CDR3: CASSLGGRGGSTEAFF. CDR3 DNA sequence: TGCGCCAGCAGCTTGGGGGGTCGGGGAGGAAGCACTGAAGCTTTCTTT.

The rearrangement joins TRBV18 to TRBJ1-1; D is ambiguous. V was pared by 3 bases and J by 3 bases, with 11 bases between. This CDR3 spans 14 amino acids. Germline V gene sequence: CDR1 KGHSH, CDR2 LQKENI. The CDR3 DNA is TGTGCCAGCTCACCGGGCTCCCCTGACACTGAAGCTTTCTTT. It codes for CASSPGSPDTEAFF.

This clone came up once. The CDR3, as DNA: TGTGCCTGCCAGGTTGTAAGTGGTGAAAAACTGTTTTTT. As protein: CACQVVSGEKLFF. The V gene is TRBV30, the J gene TRBJ1-4, with D uncertain. V lost 6 bases, J lost 7 bases, and 15 bases lay in between. This CDR3 has 13 residues. Germline V gives CDR1 GTSNPN, CDR2 SVGIG (reference sequence).

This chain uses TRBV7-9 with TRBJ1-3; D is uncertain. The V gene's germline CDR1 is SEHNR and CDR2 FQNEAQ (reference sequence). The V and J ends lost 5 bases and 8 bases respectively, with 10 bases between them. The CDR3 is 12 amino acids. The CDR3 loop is CASSAFGDTIYF. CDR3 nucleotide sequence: TGTGCCAGCAGCGCCTTCGGCGACACCATATATTTT.

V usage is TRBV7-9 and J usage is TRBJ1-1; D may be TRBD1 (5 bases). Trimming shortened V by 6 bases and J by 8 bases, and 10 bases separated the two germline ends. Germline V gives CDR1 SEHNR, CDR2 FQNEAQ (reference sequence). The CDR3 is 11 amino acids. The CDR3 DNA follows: TGTGCCAGCAGTTCCGGGACGGAAGCTTTCTTT. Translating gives CASSSGTEAFF.

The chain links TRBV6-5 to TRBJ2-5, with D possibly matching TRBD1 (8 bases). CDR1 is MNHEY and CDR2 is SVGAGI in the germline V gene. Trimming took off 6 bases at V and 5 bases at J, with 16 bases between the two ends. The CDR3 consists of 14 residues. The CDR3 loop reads CASSRTGGAETQYF. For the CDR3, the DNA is TGTGCCAGCAGCCGTACAGGGGGGGCGGAGACCCAGTACTTC.

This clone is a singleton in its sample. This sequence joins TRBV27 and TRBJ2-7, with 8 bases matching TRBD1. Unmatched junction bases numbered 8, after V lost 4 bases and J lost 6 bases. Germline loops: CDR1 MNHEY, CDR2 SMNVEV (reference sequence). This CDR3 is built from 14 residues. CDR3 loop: CASSSGTGPREQYF. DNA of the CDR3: TGTGCCAGCAGTTCCGGGACAGGCCCCCGCGAGCAGTACTTC.

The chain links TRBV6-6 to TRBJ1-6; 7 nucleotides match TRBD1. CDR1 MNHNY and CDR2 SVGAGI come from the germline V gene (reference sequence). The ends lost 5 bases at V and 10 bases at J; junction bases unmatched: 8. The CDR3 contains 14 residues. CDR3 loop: CASSGRGFGSPLHF. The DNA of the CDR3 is TGTGCCAGCAGTGGCAGGGGGTTCGGATCACCCCTCCACTTT.

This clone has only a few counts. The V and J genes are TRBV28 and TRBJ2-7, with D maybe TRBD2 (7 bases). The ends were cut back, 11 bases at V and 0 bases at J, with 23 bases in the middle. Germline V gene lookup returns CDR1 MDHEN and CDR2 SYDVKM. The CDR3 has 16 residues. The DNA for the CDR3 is TGTGCCTCCAGCAGCCCGGGGGGCCCGAGCTCCTACGAGCAGTACTTC. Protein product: CASSSPGGPSSYEQYF. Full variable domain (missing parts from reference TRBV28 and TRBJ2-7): DVKVTQSSRYLVKRTGEKVFLECVQDMDHENMFWYRQDPGLGLRLIYFSYDVKMKEKGDIPEGYSVSREKKERFSLILESASTNQTSMYLCASSSPGGPSSYEQYFGPGTRLTVT.

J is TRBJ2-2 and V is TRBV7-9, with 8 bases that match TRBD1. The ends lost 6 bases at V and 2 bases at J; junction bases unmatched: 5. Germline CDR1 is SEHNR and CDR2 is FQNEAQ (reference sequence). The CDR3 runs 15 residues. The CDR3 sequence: CASSPAGGNTGELFF. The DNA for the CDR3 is TGTGCCAGCAGTCCGGCAGGGGGCAACACCGGGGAGCTGTTTTTT. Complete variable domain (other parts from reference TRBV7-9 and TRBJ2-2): DTGVSQNPRHKITKRGQNVTFRCDPISEHNRLYWYRQTLGQGPEFLTYFQNEAQLEKSRLLSDRFSAERPKGSFSTLEIQRTEQGDSAMYLCASSPAGGNTGELFFGEGSRLTVL.

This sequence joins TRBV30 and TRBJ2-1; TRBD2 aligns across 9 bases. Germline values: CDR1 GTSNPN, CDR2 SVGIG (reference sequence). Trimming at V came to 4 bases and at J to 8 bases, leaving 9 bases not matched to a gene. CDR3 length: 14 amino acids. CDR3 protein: CAWTAAGGKYEQFF. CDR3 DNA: TGTGCCTGGACCGCAGCGGGGGGCAAGTATGAGCAGTTCTTC.

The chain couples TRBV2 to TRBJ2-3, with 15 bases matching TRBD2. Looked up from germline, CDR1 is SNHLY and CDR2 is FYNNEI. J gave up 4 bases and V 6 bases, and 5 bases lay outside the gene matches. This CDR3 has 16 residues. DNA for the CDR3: TGTGCCAGCAGCCGGACTAGCGGGGGGGCCTCAGATACGCAGTATTTT. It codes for CASSRTSGGASDTQYF.

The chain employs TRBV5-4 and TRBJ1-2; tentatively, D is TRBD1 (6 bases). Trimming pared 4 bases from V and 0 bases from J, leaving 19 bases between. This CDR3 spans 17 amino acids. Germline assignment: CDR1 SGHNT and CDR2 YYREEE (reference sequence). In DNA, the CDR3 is TGTGCCAGCAGCGAAGGGGGGGGCGCATGGCCTAACTATGGCTACACCTTC. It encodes CASSEGGGAWPNYGYTF.

The CDR3: CASSYSSGTYEQYF. In DNA form, the CDR3 reads TGTGCCAGCAGTTACAGTTCAGGCACCTACGAGCAGTACTTC. This sequence joins TRBV6-6 and TRBJ2-7; D is unclear. Between the trimmed V and J ends, which lost 2 bases and 2 bases, there was a span of 10 bases. Germline CDR1 reads MNHNY; CDR2 reads SVGAGI (reference sequence). The CDR3 totals 14 residues.